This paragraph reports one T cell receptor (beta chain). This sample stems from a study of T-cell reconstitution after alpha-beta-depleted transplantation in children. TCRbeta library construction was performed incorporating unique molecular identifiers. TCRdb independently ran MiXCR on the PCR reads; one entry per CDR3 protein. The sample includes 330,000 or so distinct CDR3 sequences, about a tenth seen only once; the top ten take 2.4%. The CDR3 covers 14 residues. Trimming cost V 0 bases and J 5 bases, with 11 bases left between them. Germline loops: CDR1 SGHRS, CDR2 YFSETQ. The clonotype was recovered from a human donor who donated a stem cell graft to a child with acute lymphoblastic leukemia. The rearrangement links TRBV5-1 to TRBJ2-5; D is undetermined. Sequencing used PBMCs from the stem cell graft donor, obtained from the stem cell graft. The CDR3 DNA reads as TGCGCCAGCAGCTTGGAGAGATACCGGGAGACCCAGTACTTC. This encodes CASSLERYRETQYF. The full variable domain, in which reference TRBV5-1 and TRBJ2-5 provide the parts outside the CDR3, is KAGVTQTPRYLIKTRGQQVTLSCSPISGHRSVSWYQQTPGQGLQFLFEYFSETQRNKGNFPGRFSGRQFSNSRSEMNVSTLELGDSALYLCASSLERYRETQYFGPGTRLLVL.